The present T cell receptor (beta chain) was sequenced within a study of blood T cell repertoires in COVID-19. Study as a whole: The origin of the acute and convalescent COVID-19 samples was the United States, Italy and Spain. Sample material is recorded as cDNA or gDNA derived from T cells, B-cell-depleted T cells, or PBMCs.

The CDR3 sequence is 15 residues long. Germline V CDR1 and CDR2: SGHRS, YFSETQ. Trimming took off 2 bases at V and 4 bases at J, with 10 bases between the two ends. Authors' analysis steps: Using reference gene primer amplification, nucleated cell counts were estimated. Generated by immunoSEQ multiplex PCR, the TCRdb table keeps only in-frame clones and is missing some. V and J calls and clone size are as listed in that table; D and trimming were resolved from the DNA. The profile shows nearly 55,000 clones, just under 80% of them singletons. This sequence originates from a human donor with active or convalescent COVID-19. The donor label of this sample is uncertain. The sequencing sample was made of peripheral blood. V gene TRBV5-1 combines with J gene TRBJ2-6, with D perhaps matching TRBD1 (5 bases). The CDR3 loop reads CASSFTGKGANVLTF. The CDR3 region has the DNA TGCGCCAGCAGCTTTACAGGAAAAGGGGCCAACGTCCTGACTTTC.